The rows below give T cell receptor beta chains drawn from one sample of a study of spatial heterogeneity in lung cancer. TCRdb reprocessed the 5' RACE reads via MiXCR and lists one record per CDR3 protein. The table has 24,000 or so distinct CDR3 sequences, approximately 3.3% seen once; the top ten hold under 30%. The sample consisted of PBMCs, taken at surgery. These receptors were collected from a female donor with early-stage non-small cell lung cancer. Both conserved end residues are part of each CDR3. A D gene is named only where the DNA matches it firmly. Not every row has a clone size; where given, it reads once, few, many or a size class.

V: TRBV29-1
D: TRBD1
J: TRBJ2-5
size: once
CDR3: CSVATDRGKTQYF
DNA: TGCAGCGTTGCGACGGACAGGGGGAAGACCCAGTACTTC

V: TRBV5-8
D: -
J: TRBJ1-6
size: many
CDR3: CASSLRSGFSPLHF
DNA: TGTGCCAGCAGCTTGAGGTCGGGCTTCTCACCCCTCCACTTT

V: TRBV27
D: -
J: TRBJ2-1
size: many
CDR3: CASRLGRVHEFSYNEQFF
DNA: TGTGCCAGCCGTCTGGGCAGGGTCCATGAATTTAGCTACAATGAGCAGTTCTTC

V: TRBV25-1
D: TRBD2
J: TRBJ2-1
size: many
CDR3: CASSELRGREAAGGPREQFF
DNA: TGTGCCAGCAGTGAATTGAGGGGCAGGGAGGCAGCGGGAGGGCCAAGGGAGCAGTTCTTC

V: TRBV9
D: TRBD1
J: TRBJ2-1
size: many
CDR3: CASSDPGQGKDEQFF
DNA: TGTGCCAGCAGCGACCCGGGACAGGGGAAGGATGAGCAGTTCTTC

V: TRBV7-8
D: -
J: TRBJ2-1
size: many
CDR3: CASSPEGSYNEQFF
DNA: TGTGCCAGCAGCCCGGAGGGCTCCTACAATGAGCAGTTCTTC

V: TRBV28
D: TRBD1
J: TRBJ1-5
size: many
CDR3: CASSRQGEGNQPQHF
DNA: TGTGCCAGCAGTCGACAGGGGGAAGGCAATCAGCCCCAGCATTTT

V: TRBV29-1
D: -
J: TRBJ2-1
size: -
CDR3: CSVETVQSPDNEQFF
DNA: TGCAGCGTTGAAACGGTTCAATCCCCCGACAATGAGCAGTTCTTC

V: TRBV10-1
D: TRBD2
J: TRBJ2-1
size: many
CDR3: CASSGRLAGVNEQFF
DNA: TGCGCCAGCAGTGGAAGGCTAGCGGGAGTCAATGAGCAGTTCTTC

V: TRBV7-2
D: -
J: TRBJ2-2
size: many
CDR3: CASSLVSNPNTGELFF
DNA: TGTGCCAGCAGCTTAGTTTCCAACCCGAACACCGGGGAGCTGTTTTTT

V: TRBV12-3/TRBV12-4
D: -
J: TRBJ1-4
size: many
CDR3: CASSGGTSQRGKLFF
DNA: TGTGCCAGCAGTGGGGGGACATCGCAAAGGGGTAAACTGTTTTTT

V: TRBV7-2
D: TRBD2
J: TRBJ2-4
size: few
CDR3: CASSLDGEGIQYF
DNA: TGTGCCAGCAGCTTAGACGGGGAGGGCATTCAGTACTTC

V: TRBV12-3/TRBV12-4
D: -
J: TRBJ1-1
size: many
CDR3: CASSFLSNTEAFF
DNA: TGTGCCAGCAGTTTTTTGTCGAACACTGAAGCTTTCTTT

V: TRBV2
D: -
J: TRBJ2-2
size: many
CDR3: CASQENTGELFF
DNA: TGTGCCAGCCAGGAGAACACCGGGGAGCTGTTTTTT

V: TRBV29-1
D: -
J: TRBJ1-4
size: medium-sized
CDR3: CSGEIGGEKLFF
DNA: TGCAGCGGTGAGATCGGGGGTGAAAAACTGTTTTTT

V: TRBV29-1
D: -
J: TRBJ2-1
size: many
CDR3: CSVLGQGNEQFF
DNA: TGCAGCGTTTTAGGGCAGGGCAATGAGCAGTTCTTC

V: TRBV7-2
D: TRBD2
J: TRBJ2-3
size: many
CDR3: CASSGELSLAAIGDTQYF
DNA: TGTGCCAGCAGCGGGGAGCTATCACTAGCGGCGATTGGAGATACGCAGTATTTT

V: TRBV5-1
D: -
J: TRBJ2-1
size: many
CDR3: CASSLNSPDEQFF
DNA: TGCGCCAGCAGCTTGAATTCGCCCGATGAGCAGTTCTTC

V: TRBV7-3
D: TRBD2
J: TRBJ2-7
size: many
CDR3: CASSPAGGPYEQYF
DNA: TGTGCCAGCAGCCCCGCGGGGGGCCCCTACGAGCAGTACTTC

V: TRBV6-6
D: TRBD1
J: TRBJ2-7
size: -
CDR3: CASSYPTGVGSYEQYF
DNA: TGTGCCAGCAGTTACCCGACAGGGGTAGGCTCCTACGAGCAGTACTTC

V: TRBV7-8
D: TRBD2
J: TRBJ2-1
size: many
CDR3: CASSWDTSEGYNEQFF
DNA: TGTGCCAGCAGCTGGGATACTAGCGAAGGCTACAATGAGCAGTTCTTC

V: TRBV11-2
D: TRBD2
J: TRBJ2-7
size: many
CDR3: CASSLEPSGSYEQYF
DNA: TGTGCCAGCAGCTTAGAGCCTAGCGGGTCTTACGAGCAGTACTTC

V: TRBV11-2
D: TRBD1
J: TRBJ2-7
size: many
CDR3: CASSFSGTGAYEQYF
DNA: TGTGCCAGCAGTTTCTCCGGGACAGGAGCCTACGAGCAGTACTTC

V: TRBV9
D: -
J: TRBJ2-7
size: many
CDR3: CASSVETESYEQYF
DNA: TGTGCCAGCAGCGTAGAGACAGAATCCTACGAGCAGTACTTC

V: TRBV18
D: -
J: TRBJ2-4
size: many
CDR3: CASSDQMGQQAKNIQYF
DNA: TGTGCCAGCTCAGACCAAATGGGACAACAAGCCAAAAACATTCAGTACTTC

V: TRBV6-2/TRBV6-3
D: -
J: TRBJ2-3
size: many
CDR3: CASSNTDTQYF
DNA: TGTGCCAGCAGTAACACAGATACGCAGTATTTT

V: TRBV12-3/TRBV12-4
D: -
J: TRBJ1-4
size: many
CDR3: CASSPGLVATNEKLFF
DNA: TGTGCCAGCAGTCCCGGCTTAGTTGCAACTAATGAAAAACTGTTTTTT

V: TRBV7-2
D: TRBD2
J: TRBJ2-1
size: medium-sized
CDR3: CASSRGTSLDEQFF
DNA: TGTGCCAGCAGCCGCGGGACTAGCTTGGATGAGCAGTTCTTC

V: TRBV7-6
D: -
J: TRBJ1-6
size: many
CDR3: CASRSGTGNSPLHF
DNA: TGTGCCAGCAGGTCCGGGACGGGTAATTCACCCCTCCACTTT